These 30 T cell receptor beta chains came from one sample sequenced in a study of spatial heterogeneity in lung cancer. TCRdb reanalysed the 5' RACE reads using MiXCR and keeps one entry per CDR3 protein. The repertoire holds about 2,800 distinct CDR3 sequences, with approximately 50% as singletons. Specified time point: sample taken at primary tumor resection. These receptors lack a known antigen. General observations from the study: Counts of expanded alpha and beta TCRs within tumors tracked the tumor nonsynonymous mutation count.

The material was lung tumor tissue, obtained at surgery. These receptors were collected from a male donor with early-stage non-small cell lung cancer.

The chain uses TRBV2 and TRBJ2-2; TRBD1 might be the D (7 bases). Germline-derived CDR1 and CDR2 are SNHLY and FYNNEI. This CDR3 has 14 amino acids. V was shortened by 8 bases and J by 0 bases, with 10 bases between the two germline ends. The CDR3 loop is CASRGTANTGELFF. The CDR3, as DNA: TGTGCCAGCCGCGGGACAGCGAACACCGGGGAGCTGTTTTTT.

The V gene is TRBV11-2, the J gene TRBJ2-3; a possible D gene is TRBD2 (6 bases). This CDR3 has 18 residues. Germline V CDR1 and CDR2: SGHAT, FQNNGV. Between the trimmed V and J ends, which lost 6 bases and 5 bases, there was a span of 27 bases. This CDR3 is CASRTLAWGDRYQDTQYF. The CDR3 nucleotides are TGTGCCAGCAGGACCCTCGCGTGGGGGGATAGGTACCAAGATACGCAGTATTTT.

J is TRBJ2-7 and V is TRBV5-5; 12 bases line up with TRBD1. The junction had 8 bases not matched to a gene; V was cut back by 4 bases and J by 3 bases. Germline-derived CDR1 and CDR2 are SGHKS and YYEKEE (reference sequence). The CDR3 extends over 16 amino acids. CDR3 sequence (DNA): TGTGCCAGCAGCGCGCGTGGGACAGGGGGCTTCTACGAGCAGTACTTC. This sequence encodes CASSARGTGGFYEQYF.

The chain employs TRBV7-8 and TRBJ2-3; D might be TRBD1 (5 bases). The CDR3 has 15 amino acids. V was clipped by 1 base and J by 6 bases, with 14 bases between them. The germline CDR1 and CDR2 sequences are SGHVS and FQNEAQ. The CDR3 is CASSLGAGSWDTQYF. The DNA of the CDR3 is TGTGCCAGCAGCTTAGGGGCAGGGTCATGGGATACGCAGTATTTT.

V gene TRBV20-1 combines with J gene TRBJ2-4; possibly TRBD1 or TRBD2 for D (6 bases each). CDR1 is DFQATT, CDR2 SNEGSKA, per germline (reference sequence). Between the trimmed V and J ends, which lost 6 bases and 6 bases, there was a span of 12 bases. This CDR3 region has 12 residues. CDR3 DNA sequence: TGCAGTGCCTCCGGAGGGGGAAACATTCAGTACTTC. Protein product: CSASGGGNIQYF.

The chain uses TRBV19 and TRBJ2-7; a weak D match, TRBD2 (5 bases). Deletions cut 10 bases from V and 2 bases from J, with 18 bases between. CDR1 and CDR2 (germline): LNHDA, SQIVND (reference sequence). CDR3 length: 14 residues. The chain's CDR3 is CATRGGDEAYEQYF. Written as DNA, the CDR3 is TGTGCCACTAGAGGAGGAGATGAGGCCTACGAGCAGTACTTC. The full variable domain, completed using reference TRBV19 and TRBJ2-7, is DGGITQSPKYLFRKEGQNVTLSCEQNLNHDAMYWYRQDPGQGLRLIYYSQIVNDFQKGDIAEGYSVSREKKESFPLTVTSAQKNPTAFYLCATRGGDEAYEQYFGPGTRLTVT.

The rearrangement links TRBV4-3 to TRBJ1-3, with 7 nucleotides matching TRBD1. The CDR3 is 15 amino acids. The junction had 1 base not matched to a gene; V was cut back by 0 bases and J by 2 bases. Germline-derived CDR1 and CDR2 are LGHNA and YSLEER. The CDR3 DNA reads TGCGCCAGCAGCCAAGACACAGGGGCTGGAAACACCATATATTTT. This gives the protein CASSQDTGAGNTIYF.

This chain joins TRBV7-2 and TRBJ2-3; D remains ambiguous. Germline V gene data show CDR1 as SGHTA and CDR2 as FQGNSA. The CDR3 runs to 12 residues. Between the trimmed V and J ends, which lost 5 bases and 10 bases, there was a span of 13 bases. The CDR3 DNA follows: TGTGCCAGCAGCCTCGGACCGCCGGCGCAGTATTTT. Amino acid sequence: CASSLGPPAQYF.

The chain links TRBV20-1 to TRBJ2-3, with D possibly TRBD2 on 5 matching bases. CDR3 length: 13 amino acids. Trimming cost V 4 bases and J 7 bases, with 15 bases left between them. CDR1 and CDR2 from the germline V gene are DFQATT and SNEGSKA (reference sequence). The CDR3 DNA reads as TGCAGTGCTATAGGAGGCTTCAGGAATACGCAGTATTTT. Translation: CSAIGGFRNTQYF.

This clonotype showed up just a few times. The gene calls are TRBV11-2 and TRBJ2-7, with 7 nucleotides matching TRBD1. Germline V gene lookup returns CDR1 SGHAT and CDR2 FQNNGV. J was trimmed by 3 bases and V by 5 bases; bases with no gene match: 10. The CDR3 is 15 residues long. CDR3 in amino acids: CASSTQTGPGYEQYF. The CDR3, as DNA: TGTGCCAGCAGCACACAGACAGGGCCAGGCTACGAGCAGTACTTC.

This sequence joins TRBV12-3 or TRBV12-4 and TRBJ2-5; 8 nucleotides line up with TRBD2. This CDR3 has 17 amino acids. V was clipped by 1 base and J by 0 bases; unmatched bases: 7. The CDR3 protein is CASSLGPQRGYQETQYF. For the CDR3, the DNA is TGTGCCAGCAGTTTAGGCCCACAGCGGGGGTACCAAGAGACCCAGTACTTC.

This clonotype was seen more than once but under ten times. This sequence joins TRBV7-2 and TRBJ2-7, with 8 bases fitting TRBD1. The trim removed 6 bases at V and 2 bases at J, leaving 6 bases unmatched. CDR1 is SGHTA and CDR2 is FQGNSA in the germline V gene. There are 14 residues in the CDR3. This CDR3 reads CASRDRDSTYEQYF. CDR3 DNA: TGTGCCAGCAGGGACAGGGACAGCACCTACGAGCAGTACTTC.

The chain recombines TRBV5-6 with TRBJ2-1, with D possibly matching TRBD1 (5 bases). The length of the CDR3 is 12 residues. Germline V gene sequence: CDR1 SGHDT, CDR2 YYEEEE. Trimming removed 0 bases from V and 13 bases from J, with 11 bases in between. CDR3 in DNA: TGTGCCAGCAGCTTGGGGTACGGACACCAGTTCTTC. Its translation: CASSLGYGHQFF.

This rearrangement joins TRBV20-1 to TRBJ2-5; weak D call: TRBD1 (5 bases). CDR3 length: 12 residues. CDR1 is DFQATT, CDR2 SNEGSKA, per germline (reference sequence). V dropped 3 bases and J dropped 5 bases, with 10 bases sitting between them. The CDR3 region has the DNA TGCAGTGCTAGTCAGGGTCGGGAGACCCAGTACTTC. Protein sequence: CSASQGRETQYF.

A remark on this clonotype: One end of the junction varies from germline; a read error may be responsible. This chain links TRBV20-1 with TRBJ2-6, with D perhaps matching TRBD2 (6 bases). Germline CDR1 and CDR2: DFQATT and SNEGSKA (reference sequence). This CDR3 is 18 amino acids long. The CDR3 nucleotides are TGCAGTGCTAGAGGGCGGGGTAACACTTTCTCTGGGTCCAACGTCCTGACTTTC. Its translation: CSARGRGNTFSGSNVLTF.

The rearrangement joins TRBV12-3 or TRBV12-4 to TRBJ1-5, with D maybe TRBD1 (6 bases). Trimming cost V 2 bases and J 5 bases, with 10 bases left between them. The CDR3 loop spans 14 amino acids. CDR3 residues: CASSLWAGDQPQHF. The CDR3 DNA reads as TGTGCCAGCAGTTTATGGGCAGGGGATCAGCCCCAGCATTTT.

J is TRBJ2-4 and V is TRBV13; D is uncertain. With 1 base removed from V and 0 bases from J, the gap between germline ends came to 4 bases. There are 14 residues in the CDR3. The germline CDR1 and CDR2 sequences are PRHDT and FYEKMQ (reference sequence). CDR3 sequence: CASSLVGAKNIQYF. The CDR3, as DNA: TGTGCCAGCAGCTTAGTAGGAGCCAAAAACATTCAGTACTTC.

In this sample, this clonotype is large. CDR3 residues: CASTSPGRGYSPLHF. The CDR3 DNA reads TGTGCCAGCACCTCTCCGGGAAGGGGATATTCACCCCTCCACTTT. The rearrangement joins TRBV27 to TRBJ1-6; D may be TRBD1 (5 bases). V lost 7 bases to trimming and J lost 8 bases, with 18 bases between them. This CDR3 contains 15 residues. Germline CDR1 and CDR2: MNHEY and SMNVEV (reference sequence).

The V and J genes are TRBV20-1 and TRBJ2-7; 7 bases fit TRBD1. Germline assignment: CDR1 DFQATT and CDR2 SNEGSKA (reference sequence). With 2 bases clipped from V and 4 bases from J, the junction kept 11 bases outside the gene matches. This CDR3 is 15 amino acids long. CDR3 in amino acids: CSARSTGVLSYEQYF. The DNA for the CDR3 is TGCAGTGCTAGATCAACAGGGGTATTATCATACGAGCAGTACTTC.

In its sample, this clonotype was seen a few times. V and J are TRBV7-9 and TRBJ2-3; D gene uncertain. The CDR3 has 14 residues. V was clipped by 4 bases and J by 1 base, with 9 bases between them. CDR1 and CDR2 (germline): SEHNR, FQNEAQ (reference sequence). The CDR3 protein is CASSSSDRTDTQYF. CDR3 DNA: TGTGCCAGCAGCTCCAGCGATCGCACAGATACGCAGTATTTT.

The table lists this clonotype with a count of one. V usage is TRBV5-4 and J usage is TRBJ2-1, with 12 nucleotides matching TRBD2. Trimming removed 1 base from V and 8 bases from J; junction bases left unmatched: 4. The CDR3 runs to 15 residues. Germline V CDR1 and CDR2: SGHNT, YYREEE (reference sequence). Here the CDR3 DNA reads TGTGCCAGCAGCTTGCCTAGCGGGGGGGTAGATGAGCAGTTCTTC. This gives the protein CASSLPSGGVDEQFF.

For the CDR3, the DNA is TGCAGTCTATCCGGCGGGGGGTTCAGGGATACGCAGTATTTT. Translating gives CSLSGGGFRDTQYF. The chain recombines TRBV20-1 with TRBJ2-3, with 8 bases identical to TRBD2. The CDR3 is 14 amino acids. Germline V gene data show CDR1 as DFQATT and CDR2 as SNEGSKA (reference sequence). V shed 8 bases and J 6 bases; nucleotides not matched to a gene: 13.

The CDR3 is CASSPGTVSTDTQYF. The CDR3, as DNA: TGTGCCAGCAGCCCCGGGACAGTTAGCACAGATACGCAGTATTTT. The J gene is TRBJ2-3, the V gene TRBV7-3, with 7 bases identical to TRBD1. V trimming: 5 bases; J trimming: 0 bases; junction bases outside the gene matches: 5. The CDR3 sequence is 15 residues long. The V gene's germline CDR1 is SGHTA and CDR2 FQGTGA.

The rearrangement links TRBV7-6 to TRBJ2-2; perhaps D is TRBD1 or TRBD2 (5 bases each). Between the trimmed V and J ends, which lost 4 bases and 2 bases, there was a span of 17 bases. The CDR3 has 17 residues. Germline V gives CDR1 SGHVS, CDR2 FNYEAQ. CDR3 in DNA: TGTGCCAGCAGCTCTCCCGGGGCAGGAGAAAACACCGGGGAGCTGTTTTTT. Translating it yields CASSSPGAGENTGELFF.

Only a few counts were recorded for this clonotype. The chain employs TRBV27 and TRBJ2-7; 7 bases are a match to TRBD1. After removal of 5 bases from V and 4 bases from J, the junction contained 8 bases not matched to a gene. The CDR3 is made up of 14 amino acids. Germline V gene sequence: CDR1 MNHEY, CDR2 SMNVEV (reference sequence). The CDR3, as DNA: TGTGCCAGCAGTCCCGACAGGGTGCCTTACGAGCAGTACTTC. It specifies CASSPDRVPYEQYF.

This chain links TRBV27 with TRBJ1-1; D might be TRBD1 (6 bases). The CDR3 runs 16 residues. Trimming removed 5 bases at V and 7 bases at J, with 23 bases between. Germline lookup yields CDR1 MNHEY and CDR2 SMNVEV (reference sequence). CDR3 in DNA: TGTGCCAGCAGTCTTGGGCCCTACAGGGAGTTGGGTGAAGCTTTCTTT. This gives the protein CASSLGPYRELGEAFF.

This clonotype was seen just once. The CDR3 here is CASSLGTGGNEQYF. The CDR3 bases are TGTGCCAGCAGCTTAGGGACAGGGGGCAACGAGCAGTACTTC. The chain links TRBV7-3 to TRBJ2-7; TRBD1 aligns across 12 bases. V dropped 2 bases and J dropped 5; count of bases not matched to a gene: 1. Germline values: CDR1 SGHTA, CDR2 FQGTGA. The CDR3 consists of 14 residues.

This clonotype counts as large. This chain connects TRBV7-9 to TRBJ1-5; possibly TRBD1 for D (5 bases). There are 13 residues in the CDR3. The V end lost 5 bases, the J end lost 7 bases, and 12 bases lay between the germline ends. In germline, CDR1 is SEHNR, CDR2 FQNEAQ (reference sequence). The CDR3 reads CASSPGTSQPQHF. The CDR3 nucleotides read TGTGCCAGCAGCCCTGGGACCAGCCAGCCCCAGCATTTT.

This clonotype appeared a few times. This rearrangement joins TRBV11-2 to TRBJ2-5; D is uncertain. The CDR3 sequence is 13 residues long. V shed 1 base and J shed 7 bases, with 10 bases lying between them. The germline V gene encodes CDR1 SGHAT and CDR2 FQNNGV. The DNA of the CDR3 is TGTGCCAGCAGCTTAGGAGTCACGTGGACCCAGTACTTC. As protein: CASSLGVTWTQYF.

V usage is TRBV5-5 and J usage is TRBJ2-1; TRBD1 is a possible D gene (5 bases). The CDR3 spans 14 residues. Germline V lookup: CDR1 SGHKS, CDR2 YYEKEE (reference sequence). The V end lost 1 base, the J end lost 5 bases, and 10 bases lay between the germline ends. CDR3 sequence (DNA): TGTGCCAGCAGCTTGAATTGGGGCGACAATGAGCAGTTCTTC. This sequence encodes CASSLNWGDNEQFF.